Described below is a single T cell receptor beta chain sequence and its context. What it recognizes is unknown. Next came a second PCR, run for roughly 6 to 11 cycles, which used a sample-barcoded 5' primer along with a J-beta primer mix. From the 5' RACE reads, TCRdb called clonotypes with MiXCR, one entry per CDR3 protein. The data show about 640,000 distinct CDR3 sequences, 25% to 35% seen once. The record originates from a study of blood T cells in healthy people across ages. Broader study findings: There were more naive CD4+ cells and higher diversity in long-lived donors than in aged donors. Estimates drawn from one million T cells were deemed to understate diversity.

V was clipped by 1 base and J by 3 bases; unmatched bases: 5. The CDR3 has 16 residues. CDR1 and CDR2 (germline): LGHDT, YNNKEL (reference sequence). The chain couples TRBV3-1 to TRBJ2-3, with 9 bases lining up with TRBD2. This TCR was sampled from a woman aged 80 or over in good health. Material for sequencing was blood. The CDR3, as DNA: TGTGCCAGCAGCCAAGGAGTAGCGGGAGAAACAGATACGCAGTATTTT. It yields the protein CASSQGVAGETDTQYF.